The 30 T cell receptor beta chains in this list originate from one sample, sequenced in a study of cytomegalovirus exposure and HLA in healthy donors. It was with 60 Vbeta and 13 Jbeta primers that the PCR ran. TCRdb's table, derived via immunoSEQ multiplex PCR, lists solely in-frame clones and lacks some. The table lists fewer than 150,000 clones, under 80% of them singletons. Input material: PBMCs. The source of these receptors is a male donor in good health and CMV-seronegative.

This clone has a handful of counts. The chain couples TRBV19 to TRBJ1-2, with 8 bases matching TRBD1. Germline V gives CDR1 LNHDA, CDR2 SQIVND (reference sequence). V dropped 4 bases and J dropped 7; count of bases not matched to a gene: 11. The CDR3 sequence is 15 residues long. The CDR3 spells CASSTENDRGRGYTF. CDR3 coding DNA: TGTGCCAGTAGTACAGAGAACGACAGGGGACGTGGCTACACCTTC.

The chain recombines TRBV5-1 with TRBJ2-5; D is uncertain. The CDR3 spans 12 residues. Germline-derived CDR1 and CDR2 are SGHRS and YFSETQ. The V gene lost 5 bases and the J gene lost 1 base, with 6 bases spanning the gap. CDR3 DNA: TGCGCCAGCAGTTTCTCCCAAGAGACCCAGTACTTC. Amino acid sequence: CASSFSQETQYF.

DNA for the CDR3: TGCGCCAGCAGTTGGGGACTAGCGGAGACCCAGTACTTC. This encodes CASSWGLAETQYF. The V and J genes are TRBV5-1 and TRBJ2-5, with 10 bases identical to TRBD2. The length of the CDR3 is 13 residues. Per germline, CDR1 SGHRS and CDR2 YFSETQ. The ends lost 5 bases at V and 5 bases at J; junction bases unmatched: 3.

With regard to this clone: The identical CDR3 is also encoded by other nucleotide sequences in the sample. The chain joins TRBV6-5 to TRBJ1-1, with a tentative D call TRBD1 (6 bases). Trimming shortened V by 6 bases and J by 4 bases, and 9 bases separated the two germline ends. The CDR3 runs to 12 residues. Per germline, CDR1 MNHEY and CDR2 SVGAGI. CDR3: CASSRGGTEAFF. As DNA, the CDR3 is TGTGCCAGCAGCAGAGGGGGCACTGAAGCTTTCTTT.

The CDR3 coding sequence is TGTGCCAGCAGAAGCCAAAGGACTTTTTATACGCAGTATTTT. Translating it yields CASRSQRTFYTQYF. This rearrangement joins TRBV2 to TRBJ2-3; possible D gene TRBD2, 5 bases. The CDR3 extends over 14 amino acids. V dropped 6 bases and J dropped 7 bases, with 17 bases sitting between them. CDR1 is SNHLY, CDR2 FYNNEI, per germline.

As DNA, the CDR3 is TGTGCCAGCAGTTTATCGGGACAGGGGGCAGGCCGCTGGGGTGAGCAGTTCTTC. Amino acid sequence: CASSLSGQGAGRWGEQFF. The rearrangement uses TRBV28 and TRBJ2-1, with 12 bases matching TRBD1. V shed 1 base and J 9 bases; nucleotides not matched to a gene: 13. CDR3 size: 18 residues. Germline CDR1 is MDHEN and CDR2 is SYDVKM.

This rearrangement joins TRBV18 to TRBJ1-2; no clear D gene. V lost 0 bases and J 7 bases, leaving 15 bases between the germline ends. CDR3 size: 15 residues. Looked up from germline, CDR1 is KGHSH and CDR2 is LQKENI. The CDR3 protein is CASSPPSHGVPGYTF. DNA for the CDR3: TGTGCCAGCTCACCACCTTCCCACGGGGTCCCTGGCTACACCTTC. Filled out from reference TRBV18 and TRBJ1-2, the complete variable domain reads NAGVMQNPRHLVRRRGQEARLRCSPMKGHSHVYWYRQLPEEGLKFMVYLQKENIIDESGMPKERFSAEFPKEGPSILRIQQVVRGDSAAYFCASSPPSHGVPGYTFGSGTRLTVV.

The rearrangement uses TRBV7-9 and TRBJ1-2; D is possibly TRBD1 (6 bases). CDR1 is SEHNR and CDR2 is FQNEAQ in the germline V gene (reference sequence). V was shortened by 6 bases and J by 8 bases, with 16 bases between the two germline ends. The CDR3 consists of 13 residues. The CDR3 nucleotides are TGTGCCAGCAGTTCCTCAGGGGCCTTCGGCTACACCTTC. This gives the protein CASSSSGAFGYTF.

This chain uses TRBV7-2 with TRBJ2-1, with 8 bases that match TRBD2. V lost 3 bases, J lost 6 bases, and 4 bases stayed unmatched. CDR3 size: 14 residues. Germline values: CDR1 SGHTA, CDR2 FQGNSA. CDR3 in amino acids: CASSLSGSSNEQFF. The CDR3 bases are TGTGCCAGCAGCTTGAGCGGGAGTAGCAATGAGCAGTTCTTC.

This chain connects TRBV6-5 to TRBJ2-3; 10 bases match TRBD2. The CDR3 contains 15 residues. Looked up from germline, CDR1 is MNHEY and CDR2 is SVGAGI. Germline trimming cut 6 bases from V and 4 bases from J; bases unmatched to any gene: 7. This CDR3 reads CASRTERGGPDTQYF. CDR3 DNA: TGTGCCAGCAGAACGGAGCGGGGGGGCCCAGATACGCAGTATTTT.

This clone was picked up one time. V and J are TRBV4-3 and TRBJ2-7, with D tentatively TRBD2 (5 bases). The V gene's germline CDR1 is LGHNA and CDR2 YSLEER. The CDR3 has 15 amino acids. The V end was cut by 1 base, the J end by 3 bases, with 13 bases between. CDR3 DNA sequence: TGCGCCAGCAGCCAAGCCCGGGGTCTCGGCTACGAGCAGTACTTC. Translated, it gives CASSQARGLGYEQYF.

The chain carries TRBV5-1 and TRBJ2-3; D is perhaps TRBD2 (7 bases). The CDR3 loop spans 17 amino acids. CDR1 SGHRS and CDR2 YFSETQ come from the germline V gene. With 3 bases removed from V and 2 bases from J, the gap between germline ends came to 19 bases. The CDR3 DNA follows: TGCGCCAGCAGCTCGGGCCGGGGGGCTGAAAACACAGATACGCAGTATTTT. This gives the protein CASSSGRGAENTDTQYF.

V usage is TRBV10-3 and J usage is TRBJ2-6, with TRBD2 identical over 8 bases. CDR1 and CDR2 (germline): ENHRY, SYGVKD. V gave up 8 bases and J gave up 0 bases; unmatched junction bases: 9. The CDR3 runs 17 residues. The DNA for the CDR3 is TGTGCCATCTCCGGTAGCGGGGCTTCCTCTGGGGCCAACGTCCTGACTTTC. Its protein is CAISGSGASSGANVLTF.

This chain uses TRBV6-5 with TRBJ2-1; TRBD2 matches at 9 bases. V gave up 8 bases and J gave up 8 bases; unmatched junction bases: 7. There are 13 residues in the CDR3. Germline V gene data show CDR1 as MNHEY and CDR2 as SVGAGI. The chain's CDR3 is CASRTSALDEQFF. The CDR3 DNA follows: TGTGCCAGCCGGACTAGCGCTTTGGATGAGCAGTTCTTC.

This rearrangement joins TRBV6-1 to TRBJ1-5, with TRBD1 identical over 7 bases. CDR1 MNHNS and CDR2 SASEGT come from the germline V gene. V lost 4 bases and J lost 0; bases outside the gene matches: 9. The CDR3 runs to 17 residues. The CDR3 reads CASSVQGTRGSNQPQHF. CDR3 DNA: TGTGCCAGCAGTGTACAGGGGACGCGGGGTAGCAATCAGCCCCAGCATTTT.

A word on this clone: The junction departs from the called germline gene at one end, perhaps through a read error. J is TRBJ1-5 and V is TRBV7-7; tentatively, D is TRBD1 (6 bases). The length of the CDR3 is 15 residues. Germline values: CDR1 SSHAT, CDR2 FNYEAQ (reference sequence). The CDR3, as DNA: TGTGCTAGCAGCTTACCCAGGGGTGGCAATCAGCCCCAGCATTTT. Its translation: CASSLPRGGNQPQHF.

This clone was seen more than once but under ten times. CDR3 sequence: CAISADVGQGSYGYTF. The CDR3 DNA reads TGTGCCATCAGTGCGGATGTGGGACAGGGCTCCTATGGCTACACCTTC. The chain employs TRBV10-3 and TRBJ1-2; 9 bases agree with TRBD1. Germline assignment: CDR1 ENHRY and CDR2 SYGVKD. The CDR3 runs to 16 residues. Unmatched junction bases numbered 10, after V lost 4 bases and J lost 4 bases.

This chain links TRBV13 with TRBJ2-7; D is ambiguous. This CDR3 is 15 amino acids long. Trimming cost V 0 bases and J 0 bases, with 9 bases left between them. The germline gives CDR1 PRHDT, CDR2 FYEKMQ (reference sequence). CDR3 sequence reads: CASSLGGRSSYEQYF. In DNA form, the CDR3 reads TGTGCCAGCAGCTTAGGTGGTAGGAGCTCCTACGAGCAGTACTTC.

The rearrangement links TRBV30 to TRBJ2-7, with TRBD1 matching 7 bases. The V gene end was trimmed by 4 bases and the J gene end by 3 bases; junction bases not matched to a gene: 3. There are 12 residues in the CDR3. Germline V gene data show CDR1 as GTSNPN and CDR2 as SVGIG (reference sequence). The CDR3 coding sequence is TGTGCCTGGACGGGACAGAGCTACGAGCAGTACTTC. This translates into CAWTGQSYEQYF.

This clone was recorded a few times. V and J are TRBV10-3 and TRBJ2-7; D not resolved. Trimming shortened V by 2 bases and J by 3 bases, and 14 bases separated the two germline ends. Germline V gives CDR1 ENHRY, CDR2 SYGVKD. This CDR3 has 15 amino acids. The CDR3 DNA follows: TGTGCCATCAGTGAGCCCGACAAAAATGTCTACGAGCAGTACTTC. It specifies CAISEPDKNVYEQYF.

V and J are TRBV25-1 and TRBJ1-2; a possible D gene is TRBD1 (5 bases). V dropped 1 base and J dropped 2 bases, with 17 bases sitting between them. The germline gives CDR1 MGHDK, CDR2 SYGVNS. The CDR3 length is 17 residues. CDR3 nucleotides: TGTGCCAGCAGTGAATTCGGTATAGGGGAGGCCAACTATGGCTACACCTTC. It yields the protein CASSEFGIGEANYGYTF.

This chain uses TRBV11-2 with TRBJ1-5; D might be TRBD1 (6 bases). Germline V gene data show CDR1 as SGHAT and CDR2 as FQNNGV. The CDR3 has 13 amino acids. Trimming stripped 6 bases from V and 6 bases from J, with 12 bases between. CDR3 region: CASRGGGSQPQHF. The CDR3 nucleotides are TGTGCCAGCAGAGGGGGGGGTAGTCAGCCCCAGCATTTT.

As regards this clone: One end of the junction varies from germline; a read error may be responsible. The chain joins TRBV5-1 to TRBJ2-7, with 7 bases aligning to TRBD1. The CDR3 is 12 amino acids. Germline CDR1 is SGHRS and CDR2 is YFSETQ. CDR3 sequence reads: CVSRTGSYEQYF. The DNA of the CDR3 is TGCGTCAGCAGGACAGGTTCCTACGAGCAGTACTTC.

The chain is built from TRBV9 and TRBJ2-1, with 11 bases that match TRBD2. Germline values: CDR1 SGDLS, CDR2 YYNGEE. The CDR3 is 15 amino acids. The V gene end was trimmed by 0 bases and the J gene end by 10 bases; junction bases not matched to a gene: 6. CDR3 coding DNA: TGTGCCAGCAGCGTAGATCCTAGCGGGGGGAAGGAGCAGTTCTTC. This translates into CASSVDPSGGKEQFF.

This chain uses TRBV7-6 with TRBJ2-1, with 8 positions matching TRBD2. This CDR3 has 18 amino acids. J was trimmed by 0 bases and V by 1 base; bases with no gene match: 8. Germline values: CDR1 SGHVS, CDR2 FNYEAQ. The CDR3 region is CASSLEGFRGGSYNEQFF. CDR3 sequence (DNA): TGTGCCAGCAGCTTAGAAGGTTTCCGGGGGGGCTCCTACAATGAGCAGTTCTTC.

This sequence joins TRBV6-5 and TRBJ2-7; a possible D gene is TRBD1 (6 bases). The ends were cut back, 6 bases at V and 4 bases at J, with 13 bases in the middle. The CDR3 length is 13 residues. Germline CDR1 is MNHEY and CDR2 is SVGAGI. The CDR3 is CASRPQGTYEQYF. The CDR3 DNA is TGTGCCAGCAGGCCACAGGGTACTTACGAGCAGTACTTC.

V and J are TRBV29-1 and TRBJ2-5, with D possibly matching TRBD2 (6 bases). V gave up 5 bases and J gave up 5 bases, with 18 bases separating them. The germline CDR1 and CDR2 sequences are SQVTM and ANQGSEA. The CDR3 loop spans 14 amino acids. The DNA for the CDR3 is TGCAGCGTTTCTCCGGGAGAGGCCGTGGAGACCCAGTACTTC. This encodes CSVSPGEAVETQYF.

The rearrangement joins TRBV30 to TRBJ2-4; D ambiguous. There are 13 residues in the CDR3. The V and J ends lost 3 bases and 7 bases respectively, with 13 bases between them. Germline loops: CDR1 GTSNPN, CDR2 SVGIG (reference sequence). The CDR3 reads CAWRRPARNIQYF. Here the CDR3 DNA reads TGTGCCTGGAGACGCCCCGCCCGGAACATTCAGTACTTC.

This clone has just a few counts. The chain uses TRBV5-4 and TRBJ2-5, with TRBD1 matching 7 bases. The J call may be in error: the DNA end matches TRBJ2-7 better. Germline V CDR1 and CDR2: SGHNT, YYREEE (reference sequence). CDR3 length equals 16 residues. This chain's CDR3 is CASSSLDRTTYYEQYF. As DNA, the CDR3 is TGTGCCAGCAGCTCGCTGGACAGGACGACTTACTACGAGCAGTACTTC.

The chain links TRBV7-2 to TRBJ2-7; D gene ambiguous. This CDR3 region has 14 residues. Germline lookup yields CDR1 SGHTA and CDR2 FQGNSA. V was pared by 1 base and J by 5 bases, with 12 bases between. The CDR3 sequence is CASSLVRVGNEQYF. CDR3 sequence (DNA): TGTGCCAGCAGCTTAGTACGGGTCGGAAACGAGCAGTACTTC.